A single sample gave rise to the 22 T cell receptor beta chains below, sequenced in a study of spatial heterogeneity in lung cancer. The sample's time point: blood at routine non-recurrence follow-up after resection. TCRdb itself ran the 5' RACE reads through MiXCR, one entry per CDR3 protein. The data contain roughly 70,000 distinct CDR3 sequences, around 9.3% of them seen just once; the ten biggest clones take up about 2%. The source material was PBMCs, sampled at follow-up. These receptors were taken from a female donor with early-stage non-small cell lung cancer.

This clonotype has more than one count but fewer than ten. The chain has TRBV5-1 and TRBJ2-7; 13 bases are a match to TRBD2. This CDR3 has 16 amino acids. Looked up from germline, CDR1 is SGHRS and CDR2 is YFSETQ. The trim removed 4 bases at V and 7 bases at J, leaving 11 bases unmatched. The CDR3 protein is CASSHGTSGKFEEQYF. CDR3 nucleotide sequence: TGCGCCAGCAGCCATGGGACTAGCGGGAAATTCGAGGAGCAGTACTTC.

The sample holds many counts of this clonotype. The rearrangement uses TRBV28 and TRBJ1-5; the D gene is possibly TRBD1 (5 bases). CDR3 length: 13 residues. From germline, CDR1 is MDHEN and CDR2 SYDVKM. The V end lost 4 bases, the J end lost 9 bases, and 13 bases lay between the germline ends. The chain's CDR3 is CASSSQVLGPQHF. The CDR3 DNA is TGTGCCAGCAGTTCACAGGTCCTAGGGCCCCAGCATTTT. The full variable domain, in which reference TRBV28 and TRBJ1-5 provide the parts outside the CDR3, is DVKVTQSSRYLVKRTGEKVFLECVQDMDHENMFWYRQDPGLGLRLIYFSYDVKMKEKGDIPEGYSVSREKKERFSLILESASTNQTSMYLCASSSQVLGPQHFGDGTRLSIL.

Ten or more counts support this clonotype. This chain uses TRBV6-5 with TRBJ1-1, with D possibly TRBD1 on 5 matching bases. In germline, CDR1 is MNHEY, CDR2 SVGAGI. V lost 8 bases and J lost 0, with 13 bases in between. The CDR3 has 14 residues. CDR3 coding DNA: TGTGCCAGCGTCCGACCGGGGCTGAACACTGAAGCTTTCTTT. It translates to CASVRPGLNTEAFF.

This clonotype was seen many times. The V and J genes are TRBV2 and TRBJ2-7, with 8 bases matching TRBD2. This CDR3 has 16 residues. J gave up 5 bases and V 6 bases, and 15 bases lay outside the gene matches. The V gene's germline CDR1 is SNHLY and CDR2 FYNNEI. For the CDR3, the DNA is TGTGCCAGCAGCGAACCCCCCGGACTAGCTAGTGACGAGCAGTACTTC. The encoded protein is CASSEPPGLASDEQYF.

V gene TRBV20-1 combines with J gene TRBJ1-3; the D gene is possibly TRBD1 (5 bases). Trimming shortened V by 4 bases and J by 5 bases, and 18 bases separated the two germline ends. The CDR3 is 15 residues long. Germline loops: CDR1 DFQATT, CDR2 SNEGSKA (reference sequence). The CDR3 spells CSAIPHRDRRNTIYF. The CDR3 DNA sequence: TGCAGTGCTATACCTCACCGGGACCGCCGAAACACCATATATTTT.

The chain employs TRBV29-1 and TRBJ1-4, with D perhaps TRBD1 (5 bases). Germline V gene sequence: CDR1 SQVTM, CDR2 ANQGSEA. V lost 5 bases and J 4 bases, leaving 17 bases between the germline ends. CDR3 length equals 15 residues. CDR3 in DNA: TGCAGCGTTCTAACACCGGGGCAGGGTAATGAAAAACTGTTTTTT. It translates to CSVLTPGQGNEKLFF.

This clonotype was detected ten times or more. The genes are TRBV28 and TRBJ2-5; tentatively, D is TRBD2 (6 bases). Trimming removed 11 bases at V and 4 bases at J, with 20 bases between. This CDR3 is 14 amino acids long. Germline CDR1 and CDR2: MDHEN and SYDVKM. CDR3 in DNA: TGTGCCGGGGGGAAACCGGGACGCCCAGAGACCCAGTACTTC. Translation gives CAGGKPGRPETQYF.

The CDR3 nucleotides are TGTGCCCCCACAGGGAGTCAGCCCCAGCATTTT. Translated, it gives CAPTGSQPQHF. J is TRBJ1-5 and V is TRBV14, with D perhaps TRBD1 (6 bases). V lost 11 bases and J lost 6, with 11 bases in between. Germline assignment: CDR1 SGHDN and CDR2 FVKESK. The CDR3 covers 11 residues.

This clonotype has a handful of counts. The gene calls are TRBV5-5 and TRBJ2-1; D remains unclear. The CDR3 contains 14 residues. Germline V gene data show CDR1 as SGHKS and CDR2 as YYEKEE (reference sequence). The V end was cut by 2 bases, the J end by 9 bases, with 15 bases between. The CDR3 DNA sequence: TGTGCCAGCAGCTTACCCCTATTCGGTGGTGAGCAGTTCTTC. Translated, it gives CASSLPLFGGEQFF.

This clonotype showed up many times. The chain uses TRBV9 and TRBJ1-1; D is perhaps TRBD1 (6 bases). Germline V lookup: CDR1 SGDLS, CDR2 YYNGEE. The germline V and J ends were trimmed by 4 bases and 4 bases, with 14 bases remaining between them. The CDR3 totals 14 residues. CDR3 region: CASSPHRARTEAFF. The CDR3 DNA sequence: TGTGCCAGCAGCCCCCACAGGGCTCGCACTGAAGCTTTCTTT.

The chain carries TRBV11-2 and TRBJ2-7; D possibly corresponds to TRBD1 (5 bases). Trimming removed 4 bases from V and 4 bases from J, with 14 bases in between. Germline values: CDR1 SGHAT, CDR2 FQNNGV. This CDR3 comprises 14 residues. CDR3 bases: TGTGCCAGCAGCTCGGACACCTTTTCTTACGAGCAGTACTTC. This codes for CASSSDTFSYEQYF.

This clonotype was observed many times. V gene TRBV29-1 combines with J gene TRBJ2-2, with D perhaps given as TRBD1 or TRBD2 (5 bases each). The length of the CDR3 is 13 residues. CDR1 is SQVTM, CDR2 ANQGSEA, per germline. CDR3: CTGLTPGTGELFF. The CDR3 DNA reads TGCACCGGACTCACCCCAGGGACCGGGGAGCTGTTTTTT.

This clonotype was observed a few times. V gene TRBV2 combines with J gene TRBJ2-5; D call uncertain. The CDR3 consists of 13 residues. V lost 3 bases and J lost 2, with 7 bases in between. Germline V CDR1 and CDR2: SNHLY, FYNNEI. CDR3 coding DNA: TGTGCCAGCAGTGACACAGCTCAAGAGACCCAGTACTTC. Translation: CASSDTAQETQYF. The full variable domain, rest sourced from reference TRBV2 and TRBJ2-5, is EPEVTQTPSHQVTQMGQEVILRCVPISNHLYFYWYRQILGQKVEFLVSFYNNEISEKSEIFDDQFSVERPDGSNFTLKIRSTKLEDSAMYFCASSDTAQETQYFGPGTRLLVL.

At least ten counts were recorded for this clonotype. The chain is built from TRBV12-3 or TRBV12-4 and TRBJ1-1; D is uncertain. The V and J ends lost 2 bases and 8 bases respectively, with 12 bases between them. The CDR3 is made up of 13 amino acids. The CDR3 nucleotides read TGTGCCAGCAGTTTAAGCCCGACAATAGAAGCTTTCTTT. Protein sequence: CASSLSPTIEAFF.

V and J are TRBV20-1 and TRBJ1-5; D is possibly TRBD1 (6 bases). V lost 0 bases, J lost 3 bases, and 12 bases lay in between. The CDR3 runs 15 residues. Germline V gives CDR1 DFQATT, CDR2 SNEGSKA (reference sequence). CDR3 in DNA: TGCAGTGCTAGAGACTTCACAGGGCCCAATCAGCCCCAGCATTTT. The encoded protein is CSARDFTGPNQPQHF.

This clonotype is labeled medium-sized. The rearrangement joins TRBV7-9 to TRBJ2-7, with 7 bases fitting TRBD1. The CDR3 covers 14 residues. Unmatched junction bases numbered 11, after V lost 7 bases and J lost 5 bases. CDR1 SEHNR and CDR2 FQNEAQ come from the germline V gene (reference sequence). CDR3 loop: CASKPWTGRDEQYF. CDR3 DNA: TGTGCCAGCAAACCCTGGACAGGCCGGGACGAGCAGTACTTC. Based on the CDR3 plus reference TRBV7-9 and TRBJ2-7, the full variable domain is DTGVSQNPRHKITKRGQNVTFRCDPISEHNRLYWYRQTLGQGPEFLTYFQNEAQLEKSRLLSDRFSAERPKGSFSTLEIQRTEQGDSAMYLCASKPWTGRDEQYFGPGTRLTVT.

This clonotype was picked up a small number of times. This chain connects TRBV27 to TRBJ2-7, with 7 bases that match TRBD2. The length of the CDR3 is 15 residues. Germline CDR1 is MNHEY and CDR2 is SMNVEV (reference sequence). The CDR3 DNA follows: TGTGGGACCAGCAGGTCGGGGCTAGCGGTATACGAGCAGTACTTC. Its translation: CGTSRSGLAVYEQYF.

This clonotype was picked up many times. This chain connects TRBV5-1 to TRBJ2-1; a possible D gene is TRBD2 (6 bases). This CDR3 spans 14 amino acids. V dropped 4 bases and J dropped 5 bases, with 13 bases sitting between them. Germline CDR1 reads SGHRS; CDR2 reads YFSETQ. The CDR3 DNA sequence: TGCGCCAGCAGCCGTCAAGTAGCGGACAATGAGCAGTTCTTC. Translated, it gives CASSRQVADNEQFF. The full variable domain, its missing parts supplied by reference TRBV5-1 and TRBJ2-1, is KAGVTQTPRYLIKTRGQQVTLSCSPISGHRSVSWYQQTPGQGLQFLFEYFSETQRNKGNFPGRFSGRQFSNSRSEMNVSTLELGDSALYLCASSRQVADNEQFFGPGTRLTVL.

This clonotype was seen a handful of times. The CDR3 DNA reads as TGTGCCAGCAGCTTAAGACTAGCGGGAGACACCGGGGAGCTGTTTTTT. It encodes CASSLRLAGDTGELFF. V gene TRBV7-9 combines with J gene TRBJ2-2; 12 nucleotides agree with TRBD2. V shed 2 bases and J 3 bases; nucleotides not matched to a gene: 1. CDR1 and CDR2 from the germline V gene are SEHNR and FQNEAQ (reference sequence). The CDR3 runs 16 residues.

This clonotype was picked up many times. The chain links TRBV5-1 to TRBJ1-6; 9 bases match TRBD1. J lost 7 bases, V lost 4 bases, and 3 bases had no gene match. CDR3 size: 14 residues. The germline V gene has CDR1 SGHRS and CDR2 YFSETQ. The CDR3 nucleotides are TGCGCCAGCAGCCCGGACAGGGGAAATTCACCCCTCCACTTT. It encodes CASSPDRGNSPLHF.

This clonotype came up a few times. The chain combines TRBV12-3 or TRBV12-4 with TRBJ1-1; D remains ambiguous. This CDR3 contains 12 residues. V lost 2 bases to trimming and J lost 1 base, with 2 bases between them. In DNA form, the CDR3 reads TGTGCCAGCAGTTTACCGAACACTGAAGCTTTCTTT. This gives the protein CASSLPNTEAFF.

This chain connects TRBV6-2 or TRBV6-3 to TRBJ2-2, with 7 nucleotides matching TRBD2. This CDR3 region has 16 residues. Germline V CDR1 and CDR2: MNHEY, SVGEGT. Trimming removed 7 bases from V and 6 bases from J; junction bases left unmatched: 14. CDR3 region: CASISAQRDYSGELFF. CDR3 in DNA: TGTGCCAGCATCTCGGCCCAGCGGGATTACTCCGGGGAGCTGTTTTTT.